A few counts support the clone carrying this T cell receptor (beta chain). The sample belongs to a study of T-cell memory formation after mild COVID-19. From the 5' RACE reads, TCRdb called clonotypes with MiXCR, one entry per CDR3 protein. The profile shows fewer than 600,000 distinct CDR3 sequences, less than 25% of them singletons. Germline CDR1 DFQATT, CDR2 SNEGSKA (reference sequence). Trimming removed 5 bases from V and 6 bases from J; junction bases left unmatched: 9. This CDR3 contains 14 residues. Sequencing input: PBMCs or a T cell subset sorted from them (not recorded which). This TCR came from an adult woman who had mild COVID-19 (a few samples of this study predate the infection). Cell type and time point are not known. The chain couples TRBV20-1 to TRBJ2-1, with 8 bases that match TRBD1. CDR3 coding DNA: TGCAGTGCTCCGGACAGGGTCTTAGCCAATGAGCAGTTCTTC. It encodes CSAPDRVLANEQFF.